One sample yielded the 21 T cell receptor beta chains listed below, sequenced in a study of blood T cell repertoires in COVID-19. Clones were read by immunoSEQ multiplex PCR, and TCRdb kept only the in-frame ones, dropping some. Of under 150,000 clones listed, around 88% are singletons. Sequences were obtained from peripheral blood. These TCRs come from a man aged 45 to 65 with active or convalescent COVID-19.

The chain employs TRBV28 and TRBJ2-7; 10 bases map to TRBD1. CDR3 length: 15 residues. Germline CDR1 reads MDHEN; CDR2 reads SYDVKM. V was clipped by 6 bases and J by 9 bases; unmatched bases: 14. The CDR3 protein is CASSITGTGVIWQYF. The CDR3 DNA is TGTGCCAGCAGCATCACGGGGACAGGGGTGATTTGGCAGTACTTC.

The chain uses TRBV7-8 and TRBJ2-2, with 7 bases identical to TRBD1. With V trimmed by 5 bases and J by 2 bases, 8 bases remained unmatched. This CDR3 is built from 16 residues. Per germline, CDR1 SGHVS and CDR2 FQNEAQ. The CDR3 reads CASSRLGTANTGELFF. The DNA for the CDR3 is TGTGCCAGCAGCCGTCTAGGGACAGCCAACACCGGGGAGCTGTTTTTT.

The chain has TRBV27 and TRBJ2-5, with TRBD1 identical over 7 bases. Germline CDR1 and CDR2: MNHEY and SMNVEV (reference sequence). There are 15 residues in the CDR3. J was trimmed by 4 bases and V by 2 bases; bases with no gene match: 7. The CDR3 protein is CASSLGTVGAETQYF. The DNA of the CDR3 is TGTGCCAGCAGTTTAGGGACAGTGGGGGCAGAGACCCAGTACTTC.

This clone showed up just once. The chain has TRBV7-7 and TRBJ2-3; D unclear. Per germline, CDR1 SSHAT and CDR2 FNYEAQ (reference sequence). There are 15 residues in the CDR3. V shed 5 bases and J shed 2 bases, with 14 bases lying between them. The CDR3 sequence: CASSLTPGLTDTQYF. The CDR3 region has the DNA TGTGCCAGCAGCCTCACACCAGGCCTCACAGATACGCAGTATTTT.

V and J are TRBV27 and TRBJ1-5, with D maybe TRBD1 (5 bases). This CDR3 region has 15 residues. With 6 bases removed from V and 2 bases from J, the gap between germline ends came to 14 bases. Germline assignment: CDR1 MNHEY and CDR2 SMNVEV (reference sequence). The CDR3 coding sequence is TGTGCCAGCAGCAACAGGCTAGGGGGCAATCAGCCCCAGCATTTT. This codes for CASSNRLGGNQPQHF.

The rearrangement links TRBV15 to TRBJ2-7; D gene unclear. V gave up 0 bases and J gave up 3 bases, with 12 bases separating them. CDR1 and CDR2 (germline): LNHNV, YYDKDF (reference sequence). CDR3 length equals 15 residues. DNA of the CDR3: TGTGCCACCAGCAGAGATCCCAGTACAAACTACGAGCAGTACTTC. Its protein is CATSRDPSTNYEQYF.

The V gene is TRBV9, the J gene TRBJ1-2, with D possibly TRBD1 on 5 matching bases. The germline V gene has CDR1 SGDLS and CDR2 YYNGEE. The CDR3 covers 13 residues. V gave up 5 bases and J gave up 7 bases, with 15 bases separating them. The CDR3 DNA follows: TGTGCCAGCAGTGGGGCGGGGAGGGCTGGCTACACCTTC. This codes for CASSGAGRAGYTF.

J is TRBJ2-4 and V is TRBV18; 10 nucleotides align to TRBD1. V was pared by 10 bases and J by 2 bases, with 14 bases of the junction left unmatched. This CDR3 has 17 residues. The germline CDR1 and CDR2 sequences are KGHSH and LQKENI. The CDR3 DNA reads TGTGCCACCGCAACGGGGACAGGGGATTCGACCAAAAACATTCAGTACTTC. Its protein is CATATGTGDSTKNIQYF.

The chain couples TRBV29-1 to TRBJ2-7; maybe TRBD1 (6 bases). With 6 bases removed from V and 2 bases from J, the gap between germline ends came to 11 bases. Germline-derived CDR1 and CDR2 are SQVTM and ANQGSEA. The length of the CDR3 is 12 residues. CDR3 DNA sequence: TGCAGCGTCTCAGGGGAGCCCTACGAGCAGTACTTC. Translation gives CSVSGEPYEQYF.

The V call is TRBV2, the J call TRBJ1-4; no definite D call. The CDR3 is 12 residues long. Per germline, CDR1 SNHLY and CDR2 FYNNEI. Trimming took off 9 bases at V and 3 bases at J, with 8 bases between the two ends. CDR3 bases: TGTGCCAGATCAGAACCTAATGAAAAACTGTTTTTT. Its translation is CARSEPNEKLFF.

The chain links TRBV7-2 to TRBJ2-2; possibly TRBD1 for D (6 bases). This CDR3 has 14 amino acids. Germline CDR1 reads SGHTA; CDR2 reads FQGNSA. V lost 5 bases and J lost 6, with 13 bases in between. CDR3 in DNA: TGTGCCAGCAGCGCCTATACAGGGTCCGGGGAGCTGTTTTTT. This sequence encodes CASSAYTGSGELFF.

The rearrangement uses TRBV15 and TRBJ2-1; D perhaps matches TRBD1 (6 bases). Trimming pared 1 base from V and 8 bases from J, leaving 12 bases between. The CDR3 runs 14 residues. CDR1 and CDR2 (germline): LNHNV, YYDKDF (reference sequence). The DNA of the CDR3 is TGTGCCACCAGCAGAGGAACAGGGTTTTATGAGCAGTTCTTC. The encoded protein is CATSRGTGFYEQFF.

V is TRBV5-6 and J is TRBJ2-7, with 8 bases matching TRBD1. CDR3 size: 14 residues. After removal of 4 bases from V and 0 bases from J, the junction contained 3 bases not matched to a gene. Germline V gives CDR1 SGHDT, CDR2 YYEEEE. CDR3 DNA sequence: TGTGCCAGCAGCCCCGGACAGGGCTCCTACGAGCAGTACTTC. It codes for CASSPGQGSYEQYF.

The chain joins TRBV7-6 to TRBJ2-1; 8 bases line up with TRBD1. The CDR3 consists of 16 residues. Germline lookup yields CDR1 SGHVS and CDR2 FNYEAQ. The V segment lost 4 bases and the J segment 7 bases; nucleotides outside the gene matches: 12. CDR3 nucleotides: TGTGCCAGCAGCTCAGATCAGGGGGCGTTCACGAATGAGCAGTTCTTC. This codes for CASSSDQGAFTNEQFF. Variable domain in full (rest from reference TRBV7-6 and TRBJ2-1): GAGVSQSPRYKVTKRGQDVALRCDPISGHVSLYWYRQALGQGPEFLTYFNYEAQQDKSGLPNDRFSAERPEGSISTLTIQRTEQRDSAMYRCASSSDQGAFTNEQFFGPGTRLTVL.

The CDR3 coding sequence is TGTGCCAGCATCCCTAGCGCAACCTACGAGCAGTACTTC. Encoded protein: CASIPSATYEQYF. The chain uses TRBV2 and TRBJ2-7; D perhaps matches TRBD2 (6 bases). CDR1 and CDR2 from the germline V gene are SNHLY and FYNNEI. There are 13 residues in the CDR3. Trimming shortened V by 7 bases and J by 2 bases, and 12 bases separated the two germline ends.

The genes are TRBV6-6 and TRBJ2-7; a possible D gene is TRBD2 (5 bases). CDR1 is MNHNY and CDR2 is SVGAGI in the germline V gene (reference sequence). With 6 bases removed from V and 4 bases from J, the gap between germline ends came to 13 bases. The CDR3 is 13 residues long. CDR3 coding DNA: TGTGCCAGCAGATTGAAATGGACTTACGAGCAGTACTTC. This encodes CASRLKWTYEQYF.

The CDR3 sequence: CASSHGTSGSRETQYF. DNA for the CDR3: TGTGCCAGCAGCCACGGGACTAGCGGGAGTAGGGAGACCCAGTACTTC. The chain uses TRBV5-8 and TRBJ2-5; TRBD2 matches 14 bases. V lost 4 bases, J lost 5 bases, and 7 bases stayed unmatched. The germline V gene encodes CDR1 SGHTS and CDR2 YDEGEE. This CDR3 has 16 amino acids.

For the CDR3, the DNA is TGTGCCAGCAGCCAGACTAGCGGGCGCGCGGAGACCCAGTACTTC. Residues: CASSQTSGRAETQYF. The chain is built from TRBV3-1 (or the pseudogene TRBV3-2) and TRBJ2-5, with TRBD2 matching over 10 bases. Germline V gene data show CDR1 as LGHDT and CDR2 as YNNKEL (reference sequence). The CDR3 loop spans 15 amino acids. The V segment lost 3 bases and the J segment 5 bases; nucleotides outside the gene matches: 6.

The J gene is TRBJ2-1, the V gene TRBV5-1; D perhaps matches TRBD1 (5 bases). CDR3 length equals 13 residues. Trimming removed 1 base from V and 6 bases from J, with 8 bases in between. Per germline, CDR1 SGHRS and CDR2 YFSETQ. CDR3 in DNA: TGCGCCAGCAGCTTGAGGGGATCCAATGAGCAGTTCTTC. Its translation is CASSLRGSNEQFF.

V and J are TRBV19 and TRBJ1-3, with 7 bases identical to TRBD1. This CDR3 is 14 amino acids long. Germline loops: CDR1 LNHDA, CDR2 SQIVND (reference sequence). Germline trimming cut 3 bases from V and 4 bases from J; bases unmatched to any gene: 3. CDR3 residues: CASSMGTAGNTIYF. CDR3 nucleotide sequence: TGTGCCAGTAGTATGGGGACAGCCGGAAACACCATATATTTT.

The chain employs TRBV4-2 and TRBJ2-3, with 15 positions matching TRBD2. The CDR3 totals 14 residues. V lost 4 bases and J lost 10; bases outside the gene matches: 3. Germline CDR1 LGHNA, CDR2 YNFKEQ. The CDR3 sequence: CASSPGLAGGSQYF. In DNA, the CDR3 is TGTGCCAGCAGCCCCGGACTAGCGGGAGGGTCGCAGTATTTT.